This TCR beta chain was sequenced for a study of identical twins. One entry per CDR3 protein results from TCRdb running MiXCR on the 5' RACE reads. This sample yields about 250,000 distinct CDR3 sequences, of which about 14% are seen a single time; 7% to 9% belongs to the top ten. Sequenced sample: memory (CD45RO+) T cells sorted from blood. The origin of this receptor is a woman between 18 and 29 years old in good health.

The CDR3 DNA reads TGCAGTGCTACCGAAAGTAGTGCGGGGGGCCGACCTCTAAACTACGAGCAGTACTTC. This sequence encodes CSATESSAGGRPLNYEQYF. The chain joins TRBV20-1 to TRBJ2-7; 8 bases map to TRBD2. Germline CDR1 DFQATT, CDR2 SNEGSKA (reference sequence). The length of the CDR3 is 19 residues. V was clipped by 4 bases and J by 3 bases; unmatched bases: 23.